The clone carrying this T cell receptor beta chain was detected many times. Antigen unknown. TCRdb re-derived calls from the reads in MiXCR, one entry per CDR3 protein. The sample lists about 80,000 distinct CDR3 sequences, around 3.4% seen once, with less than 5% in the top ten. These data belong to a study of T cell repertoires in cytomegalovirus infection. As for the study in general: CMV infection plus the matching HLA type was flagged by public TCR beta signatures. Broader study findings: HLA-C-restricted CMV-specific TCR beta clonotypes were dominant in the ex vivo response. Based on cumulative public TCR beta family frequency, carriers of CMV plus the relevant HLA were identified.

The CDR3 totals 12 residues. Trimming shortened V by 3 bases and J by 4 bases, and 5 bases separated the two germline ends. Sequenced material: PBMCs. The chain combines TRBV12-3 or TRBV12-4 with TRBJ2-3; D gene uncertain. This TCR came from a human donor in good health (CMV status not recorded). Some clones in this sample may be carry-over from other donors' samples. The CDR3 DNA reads TGTGCCAGCAGTTTTTACTCAGATACGCAGTATTTT. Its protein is CASSFYSDTQYF.